This is a list of T cell receptor beta chains from one sample in a study of blood T cell repertoires in COVID-19. Clones were read by immunoSEQ multiplex PCR, and TCRdb kept only the in-frame ones, dropping some. The sample contains almost 250,000 clones, around 90% of which appear only once. The sequencing sample was made of PBMCs or T cells enriched from blood (not recorded which). The receptors derive from a woman between 50 and 59 years old who had recovered from COVID-19. CDR3s include the opening cysteine and the closing phenylalanine or tryptophan. A D gene is named only where the DNA matches it firmly. Clone sizes are given selectively: once, few, many, or a class where the clone is expanded.

j_gene: TRBJ1-5; d_gene: -; v_gene: TRBV27; abundance: -; CDR3aa: CASRTGSGSNQPQHF; CDR3nt: TGTGCCAGCAGAACAGGGTCTGGGAGCAATCAGCCCCAGCATTTT
j_gene: TRBJ2-1; d_gene: -; v_gene: TRBV2; abundance: -; CDR3aa: CASSRVNEQFF; CDR3nt: TGTGCCAGCAGCCGAGTCAATGAGCAGTTCTTC
j_gene: TRBJ2-7; d_gene: TRBD1; v_gene: TRBV3-1/TRBV3-2; abundance: -; CDR3aa: CASSQRGQYEQYF; CDR3nt: TGTGCCAGCAGCCAAAGGGGGCAGTACGAGCAGTACTTC
j_gene: TRBJ2-1; d_gene: TRBD2; v_gene: TRBV24-1; abundance: -; CDR3aa: CATSDPGLAGENEQFF; CDR3nt: TGTGCCACCAGTGATCCGGGACTAGCGGGAGAGAATGAGCAGTTCTTC
j_gene: TRBJ1-2; d_gene: TRBD1; v_gene: TRBV28; abundance: once; CDR3aa: CASSIGTATNYGYTF; CDR3nt: TGTGCCAGCAGTATAGGGACAGCAACTAACTATGGCTACACCTTC
j_gene: TRBJ1-6; d_gene: -; v_gene: TRBV21-1; abundance: -; CDR3aa: CASGTGGSLHF; CDR3nt: TGTGCCAGCGGCACGGGAGGGTCCCTCCACTTT
j_gene: TRBJ2-7; d_gene: TRBD1; v_gene: TRBV28; abundance: -; CDR3aa: CASSSTGVRTYEQYF; CDR3nt: TGTGCCAGCAGTTCTACAGGGGTCCGGACCTACGAGCAGTACTTC
j_gene: TRBJ2-2; d_gene: TRBD1; v_gene: TRBV6-2/TRBV6-3; abundance: few; CDR3aa: CASSYVQGEMMYTGELFF; CDR3nt: TGTGCCAGCAGTTACGTTCAGGGGGAGATGATGTACACCGGGGAGCTGTTTTTT
j_gene: TRBJ2-1; d_gene: TRBD2; v_gene: TRBV6-5; abundance: -; CDR3aa: CASSNDGREGDEQFF; CDR3nt: TGTGCCAGCAGTAACGACGGGAGGGAGGGGGATGAGCAGTTCTTC
j_gene: TRBJ1-1; d_gene: TRBD1; v_gene: TRBV29-1; abundance: -; CDR3aa: CSVAGGPNTEAFF; CDR3nt: TGCAGCGTTGCAGGGGGCCCGAACACTGAAGCTTTCTTT
j_gene: TRBJ2-5; d_gene: -; v_gene: TRBV21-1; abundance: -; CDR3aa: CASSTQRDRGNQETQYF; CDR3nt: TGTGCCAGCAGCACACAGAGGGACAGGGGAAACCAAGAGACCCAGTACTTC
j_gene: TRBJ2-1; d_gene: TRBD2; v_gene: TRBV6-1; abundance: -; CDR3aa: CASSEGRGGDEQFF; CDR3nt: TGTGCCAGCAGTGAAGGGCGCGGGGGGGATGAGCAGTTCTTC
j_gene: TRBJ1-1; d_gene: TRBD1; v_gene: TRBV2; abundance: once; CDR3aa: CASNEDRGQNTEAFF; CDR3nt: TGTGCCAGCAATGAAGACAGGGGGCAAAACACTGAAGCTTTCTTT
j_gene: TRBJ2-7; d_gene: TRBD2; v_gene: TRBV28; abundance: once; CDR3aa: CASSFLAGSYEQYF; CDR3nt: TGTGCCAGCAGTTTCCTAGCGGGGTCCTACGAGCAGTACTTC
j_gene: TRBJ2-7; d_gene: TRBD2; v_gene: TRBV6-5; abundance: once; CDR3aa: CASSYFLSGSTEQYF; CDR3nt: TGTGCCAGCAGTTACTTTCTAAGCGGGAGTACCGAGCAGTACTTC
j_gene: TRBJ1-1; d_gene: -; v_gene: TRBV19; abundance: -; CDR3aa: CASSIGTSGGTEAFF; CDR3nt: TGTGCCAGTAGTATAGGTACTTCCGGGGGCACTGAAGCTTTCTTT
j_gene: TRBJ2-1; d_gene: TRBD2; v_gene: TRBV5-5; abundance: -; CDR3aa: CASSSGLAGYNEQFF; CDR3nt: TGTGCCAGCAGCTCCGGACTAGCGGGATACAATGAGCAGTTCTTC
j_gene: TRBJ2-2; d_gene: -; v_gene: TRBV7-6; abundance: -; CDR3aa: CASSEAGELFF; CDR3nt: TGTGCCAGCAGCGAGGCCGGGGAGCTGTTTTTT
j_gene: TRBJ1-5; d_gene: TRBD1; v_gene: TRBV2; abundance: -; CDR3aa: CASRRDRGTNQPQHF; CDR3nt: TGTGCCAGCAGGAGGGACAGGGGGACCAATCAGCCCCAGCATTTT
j_gene: TRBJ2-5; d_gene: TRBD1; v_gene: TRBV7-2; abundance: -; CDR3aa: CASSPGTAEQETQYF; CDR3nt: TGTGCCAGCAGCCCCGGGACAGCCGAGCAAGAGACCCAGTACTTC
j_gene: TRBJ1-5; d_gene: TRBD1; v_gene: TRBV28; abundance: once; CDR3aa: CASKSGTGDDQPQHF; CDR3nt: TGTGCCAGCAAATCCGGGACAGGGGACGATCAGCCCCAGCATTTT
j_gene: TRBJ2-1; d_gene: -; v_gene: TRBV28; abundance: -; CDR3aa: CASSKPTGTLYNEQFF; CDR3nt: TGTGCCAGCAGCAAGCCTACCGGGACACTCTACAATGAGCAGTTCTTC
j_gene: TRBJ1-2; d_gene: TRBD1; v_gene: TRBV2; abundance: -; CDR3aa: CASRAMTGIVGGYTF; CDR3nt: TGTGCCAGCAGAGCCATGACAGGGATTGTAGGCGGCTACACCTTC
j_gene: TRBJ1-2; d_gene: -; v_gene: TRBV6-5; abundance: -; CDR3aa: CATLVRQAQYGYTF; CDR3nt: TGTGCCACCCTCGTCCGACAGGCTCAATATGGCTACACCTTC
j_gene: TRBJ2-1; d_gene: TRBD2; v_gene: TRBV4-2; abundance: -; CDR3aa: CASSLEALAGASEQFF; CDR3nt: TGTGCCAGCAGCTTGGAGGCTCTAGCGGGAGCTTCTGAGCAGTTCTTC
j_gene: TRBJ2-7; d_gene: TRBD2; v_gene: TRBV6-2/TRBV6-3; abundance: -; CDR3aa: CASSYNQGLAGTYEQYF; CDR3nt: TGTGCCAGCAGTTATAATCAGGGACTAGCGGGGACCTACGAGCAGTACTTC
j_gene: TRBJ2-1; d_gene: -; v_gene: TRBV7-9; abundance: -; CDR3aa: CASSLDRAGSHNEQFF; CDR3nt: TGTGCCAGCAGCTTAGACAGAGCCGGCTCCCACAATGAGCAGTTCTTC
j_gene: TRBJ1-2; d_gene: -; v_gene: TRBV7-2; abundance: -; CDR3aa: CASSLGPVYGYTF; CDR3nt: TGTGCCAGCAGCTTAGGTCCAGTCTATGGCTACACCTTC
j_gene: TRBJ2-3; d_gene: TRBD1; v_gene: TRBV19; abundance: -; CDR3aa: CASSMTGVPDTQYF; CDR3nt: TGTGCCAGTAGTATGACAGGGGTGCCAGATACGCAGTATTTT
j_gene: TRBJ1-2; d_gene: TRBD1; v_gene: TRBV4-1; abundance: -; CDR3aa: CASSQAKALTGTGAANYGYTF; CDR3nt: TGCGCCAGCAGCCAAGCCAAAGCGCTCACCGGGACAGGGGCAGCTAACTATGGCTACACCTTC
j_gene: TRBJ1-1; d_gene: TRBD1; v_gene: TRBV5-8; abundance: -; CDR3aa: CASGRDRGVNTEAFF; CDR3nt: TGTGCCAGCGGTCGGGACAGGGGGGTGAACACTGAAGCTTTCTTT
j_gene: TRBJ1-1; d_gene: TRBD1; v_gene: TRBV6-5; abundance: once; CDR3aa: CASSINRGMNTEAFF; CDR3nt: TGTGCCAGCAGTATAAACAGGGGCATGAACACTGAAGCTTTCTTT
j_gene: TRBJ2-7; d_gene: TRBD2; v_gene: TRBV3-1/TRBV3-2; abundance: -; CDR3aa: CASSPGLAGAEQYF; CDR3nt: TGTGCCAGCAGCCCGGGACTAGCGGGAGCCGAGCAGTACTTC
j_gene: TRBJ1-4; d_gene: -; v_gene: TRBV5-4; abundance: -; CDR3aa: CASSLSGVNEKLFF; CDR3nt: TGTGCCAGCAGCTTGTCAGGGGTTAATGAAAAACTGTTTTTT
j_gene: TRBJ2-2; d_gene: TRBD1; v_gene: TRBV2; abundance: few; CDR3aa: CASRRTGARDGELFF; CDR3nt: TGTGCCAGCAGAAGGACAGGGGCGCGAGACGGGGAGCTGTTTTTT
j_gene: TRBJ2-7; d_gene: TRBD2; v_gene: TRBV3-1/TRBV3-2; abundance: once; CDR3aa: CASSQTTGTSGSYEQYF; CDR3nt: TGTGCCAGCAGCCAAACAACCGGGACTAGCGGGTCCTACGAGCAGTACTTC
j_gene: TRBJ1-4; d_gene: TRBD1; v_gene: TRBV2; abundance: -; CDR3aa: CASTGQGVDEKLFF; CDR3nt: TGTGCCAGCACCGGACAGGGTGTCGATGAAAAACTGTTTTTT
j_gene: TRBJ1-2; d_gene: -; v_gene: TRBV11-2; abundance: -; CDR3aa: CASSLVQTNYGYTF; CDR3nt: TGTGCCAGCAGCTTAGTTCAGACTAACTATGGCTACACCTTC
j_gene: TRBJ1-6; d_gene: -; v_gene: TRBV19; abundance: -; CDR3aa: CASSTGYSPLHF; CDR3nt: TGTGCCAGTAGCACAGGGTATTCACCCCTCCACTTT
j_gene: TRBJ2-2; d_gene: -; v_gene: TRBV28; abundance: -; CDR3aa: CATGAPGNTGELFF; CDR3nt: TGTGCCACTGGGGCTCCGGGGAACACCGGGGAGCTGTTTTTT
j_gene: TRBJ2-2; d_gene: TRBD2; v_gene: TRBV3-1/TRBV3-2; abundance: -; CDR3aa: CASSWGLAGAGGELFF; CDR3nt: TGTGCCAGCAGCTGGGGACTAGCGGGAGCGGGCGGGGAGCTGTTTTTT
j_gene: TRBJ1-1; d_gene: -; v_gene: TRBV29-1; abundance: -; CDR3aa: CSAGRGRRTEAFF; CDR3nt: TGCAGCGCAGGGAGGGGAAGACGGACTGAAGCTTTCTTT
j_gene: TRBJ2-2; d_gene: TRBD2; v_gene: TRBV11-2; abundance: once; CDR3aa: CASSLGLVRTGELFF; CDR3nt: TGTGCCAGCAGTTTGGGACTAGTTCGCACCGGGGAGCTGTTTTTT
j_gene: TRBJ2-6; d_gene: TRBD2; v_gene: TRBV11-2; abundance: -; CDR3aa: CATVKGLAGVGANVLTF; CDR3nt: TGTGCCACCGTCAAGGGACTAGCGGGAGTTGGGGCCAACGTCCTGACTTTC
j_gene: TRBJ1-4; d_gene: -; v_gene: TRBV12-3/TRBV12-4; abundance: once; CDR3aa: CASSNTAEGLFF; CDR3nt: TGTGCCAGCAGCAATACAGCAGAGGGTCTGTTTTTT
j_gene: TRBJ1-2; d_gene: TRBD1; v_gene: TRBV28; abundance: few; CDR3aa: CASSPQGAAGYTF; CDR3nt: TGTGCCAGCAGTCCACAGGGGGCAGCGGGCTACACCTTC
j_gene: TRBJ1-5; d_gene: TRBD1; v_gene: TRBV5-6; abundance: -; CDR3aa: CASSLDGDRGNQPQHF; CDR3nt: TGTGCCAGCAGCTTGGATGGGGACAGGGGCAATCAGCCCCAGCATTTT
j_gene: TRBJ1-6; d_gene: -; v_gene: TRBV21-1; abundance: once; CDR3aa: CASSKSDSWGSPLHF; CDR3nt: TGTGCCAGCAGCAAAAGTGACAGCTGGGGTTCACCCCTCCACTTT
j_gene: TRBJ1-6; d_gene: TRBD1; v_gene: TRBV19; abundance: once; CDR3aa: CATRDREYNSPLHF; CDR3nt: TGTGCCACCCGGGACAGGGAGTATAATTCACCCCTCCACTTT
j_gene: TRBJ2-1; d_gene: TRBD2; v_gene: TRBV4-1; abundance: few; CDR3aa: CASSGTSGRIEQFF; CDR3nt: TGCGCCAGCAGCGGGACTAGCGGGAGGATTGAGCAGTTCTTC
j_gene: TRBJ2-7; d_gene: -; v_gene: TRBV12-3/TRBV12-4; abundance: -; CDR3aa: CASSSGLSEQYF; CDR3nt: TGTGCCAGCAGTTCAGGGCTGAGCGAGCAGTACTTC
j_gene: TRBJ2-1; d_gene: -; v_gene: TRBV28; abundance: -; CDR3aa: CASTPAGSSLPYNEQFF; CDR3nt: TGTGCCAGCACCCCGGCGGGTTCCTCCCTGCCCTACAATGAGCAGTTCTTC
j_gene: TRBJ1-2; d_gene: TRBD1; v_gene: TRBV6-5; abundance: -; CDR3aa: CASRPQDRGSGYTF; CDR3nt: TGTGCCAGCAGACCTCAAGACAGGGGCTCTGGCTACACCTTC
j_gene: TRBJ2-3; d_gene: -; v_gene: TRBV2; abundance: -; CDR3aa: CASSDGGPGDTQYF; CDR3nt: TGTGCCAGCAGTGACGGGGGACCCGGGGATACGCAGTATTTT
j_gene: TRBJ1-1; d_gene: -; v_gene: TRBV23-1; abundance: -; CDR3aa: CASSFEGPRTEAFF; CDR3nt: TGCGCCAGCAGCTTCGAGGGCCCCCGCACTGAAGCTTTCTTT
j_gene: TRBJ1-1; d_gene: -; v_gene: TRBV2; abundance: -; CDR3aa: CASNFAGWDTEAFF; CDR3nt: TGTGCCAGCAACTTCGCAGGGTGGGACACTGAAGCTTTCTTT
j_gene: TRBJ2-1; d_gene: TRBD1; v_gene: TRBV6-2/TRBV6-3; abundance: -; CDR3aa: CASSYSMRGHEQFF; CDR3nt: TGTGCCAGCAGTTACTCGATGAGGGGGCATGAGCAGTTCTTC
j_gene: TRBJ1-3; d_gene: -; v_gene: TRBV10-3; abundance: -; CDR3aa: CAISGAIRSGNTIYF; CDR3nt: TGTGCCATCAGTGGGGCCATTAGATCAGGAAACACCATATATTTT
j_gene: TRBJ1-1; d_gene: TRBD1; v_gene: TRBV28; abundance: -; CDR3aa: CASSLTEGASTEAFF; CDR3nt: TGTGCCAGCAGTTTAACGGAGGGGGCGTCCACTGAAGCTTTCTTT
j_gene: TRBJ2-2; d_gene: -; v_gene: TRBV3-1/TRBV3-2; abundance: -; CDR3aa: CASSQLTGTGELFF; CDR3nt: TGTGCCAGCAGCCAACTAACAGGTACCGGGGAGCTGTTTTTT